Listed below are T cell receptor beta chains from one sample, sequenced in a study of shared clonotypes between healthy human individuals. Generated by immunoSEQ multiplex PCR, the TCRdb table keeps only in-frame clones and is missing some. The table includes about 2.2 million clones, 93% detected once. The specimen was naive CD8+ T cells from PBMCs. These receptors came from a man aged 18 to 30 in good health. Some clones in this sample may be carry-over from other donors' samples. Each CDR3 is given with its conserved first and last residue. Each record gives: J gene, V gene, clone size, D gene, CDR3 DNA, CDR3 protein. A D gene is named only where the DNA matches it firmly. Not every row has a clone size; where given, it reads once, few, many or a size class.

j_gene: TRBJ1-2; v_gene: TRBV11-2; abundance: NA; d_gene: TRBD1; CDR3nt: TGTGCCAGCAGCTCTATCGGACAGGGGATAAACTATGGCTACACCTTC; CDR3aa: CASSSIGQGINYGYTF
j_gene: TRBJ1-5; v_gene: TRBV19; abundance: NA; d_gene: NA; CDR3nt: TGTGCCAGTAGTATCTACGACGGAGGGAGCCAGCCCCAGCATTTT; CDR3aa: CASSIYDGGSQPQHF
j_gene: TRBJ2-7; v_gene: TRBV5-1; abundance: NA; d_gene: NA; CDR3nt: TGCGCCAGCAGCTTTCGTGGACTGGACTACGAGCAGTACTTC; CDR3aa: CASSFRGLDYEQYF
j_gene: TRBJ1-1; v_gene: TRBV6-4; abundance: NA; d_gene: TRBD1; CDR3nt: TGTGCCAGCACCTCCGGGACAGGGGCCGTATTATATCCTGAAGCTTTCTTT; CDR3aa: CASTSGTGAVLYPEAFF
j_gene: TRBJ2-6; v_gene: TRBV28; abundance: NA; d_gene: NA; CDR3nt: TGTGCCAGCAGTACGGGCCCCCCGGCCCTCTCTGGGGCCAACGTCCTGACTTTC; CDR3aa: CASSTGPPALSGANVLTF
j_gene: TRBJ1-2; v_gene: TRBV10-2; abundance: NA; d_gene: TRBD1; CDR3nt: TGCGCCAGCAGCCCGAACAGGGGAGCCAACTATGGCTACACCTTC; CDR3aa: CASSPNRGANYGYTF
j_gene: TRBJ2-7; v_gene: TRBV13; abundance: NA; d_gene: TRBD1; CDR3nt: TGTGCCAGCAGCTTATTCGGGACAGGGAACTACGAGCAGTACTTC; CDR3aa: CASSLFGTGNYEQYF
j_gene: TRBJ2-7; v_gene: TRBV27; abundance: NA; d_gene: TRBD1; CDR3nt: TGTGCCAGCAGACCAGGACAGGGGAGCTCCTACGAGCAGTACTTC; CDR3aa: CASRPGQGSSYEQYF
j_gene: TRBJ1-1; v_gene: TRBV7-6; abundance: NA; d_gene: TRBD1; CDR3nt: TGTGCCAGCAGCTTAGGGACAGGGGGCCCGGCTTTCTTT; CDR3aa: CASSLGTGGPAFF
j_gene: TRBJ2-7; v_gene: TRBV25-1; abundance: NA; d_gene: NA; CDR3nt: TGTGCCAGCAGTGAAAGGGGCGGGCACGAGCAGTACTTC; CDR3aa: CASSERGGHEQYF
j_gene: TRBJ2-7; v_gene: TRBV4-2; abundance: NA; d_gene: NA; CDR3nt: TGTGCCAGCAGCCAATCAGGGGTATCCTACGAGCAGTACTTC; CDR3aa: CASSQSGVSYEQYF
j_gene: TRBJ1-2; v_gene: TRBV5-3; abundance: NA; d_gene: TRBD1; CDR3nt: TGTGCCAGAAGCTTGGTTGGTCAGGGGGGCTATGGCTACACCTTC; CDR3aa: CARSLVGQGGYGYTF
j_gene: TRBJ1-5; v_gene: TRBV28; abundance: NA; d_gene: NA; CDR3nt: TGTGCCAGCAGCCAGACGGGGGCACGCAATCAGCCCCAGCATTTT; CDR3aa: CASSQTGARNQPQHF
j_gene: TRBJ1-5; v_gene: TRBV13; abundance: NA; d_gene: NA; CDR3nt: TGTGCCAGCAGCGAACAGGAGAATCAGCCCCAGCATTTT; CDR3aa: CASSEQENQPQHF
j_gene: TRBJ2-1; v_gene: TRBV7-9; abundance: NA; d_gene: NA; CDR3nt: TGTGCCAGCAGCCTAATTGGGGGATCCTACAATGAGCAGTTCTTC; CDR3aa: CASSLIGGSYNEQFF
j_gene: TRBJ2-7; v_gene: TRBV27; abundance: NA; d_gene: TRBD2; CDR3nt: TGTGCCAGCAGTCACGCCGGACTAGACGGAGGCTACGAGCAGTACTTC; CDR3aa: CASSHAGLDGGYEQYF
j_gene: TRBJ2-2; v_gene: TRBV27; abundance: NA; d_gene: NA; CDR3nt: TGTGCCAGCAGTTTATGGGCTGGGGAGCTGTTTTTT; CDR3aa: CASSLWAGELFF
j_gene: TRBJ1-2; v_gene: TRBV7-9; abundance: NA; d_gene: NA; CDR3nt: TGTGCCAGCAGCTTTGGGGGGTCCCATCTTGGCTACACCTTC; CDR3aa: CASSFGGSHLGYTF
j_gene: TRBJ2-2; v_gene: TRBV6-1; abundance: NA; d_gene: NA; CDR3nt: TGTGCCAGCAGAGAGGGGCTGTGGGGGGAGCTGTTTTTT; CDR3aa: CASREGLWGELFF
j_gene: TRBJ2-7; v_gene: TRBV9; abundance: once; d_gene: NA; CDR3nt: TGTGCCAGCAGCCCAGGCCTGCTTTGGGAGCAGTACTTC; CDR3aa: CASSPGLLWEQYF
j_gene: TRBJ2-2; v_gene: TRBV7-9; abundance: NA; d_gene: NA; CDR3nt: TGTGCCAGCAGCTTGGTGGCAGGCGGGGAGCTGTTTTTT; CDR3aa: CASSLVAGGELFF
j_gene: TRBJ1-5; v_gene: TRBV6-5; abundance: NA; d_gene: NA; CDR3nt: TGTGCCAGCAGTTACTCCACGGGGGGCAATCAGCCCCAGCATTTT; CDR3aa: CASSYSTGGNQPQHF
j_gene: TRBJ1-1; v_gene: TRBV5-4; abundance: NA; d_gene: TRBD1; CDR3nt: TGTGCCAGCAGCCCGGGGACAGGGGGTTTCTACACTGAAGCTTTCTTT; CDR3aa: CASSPGTGGFYTEAFF
j_gene: TRBJ2-1; v_gene: TRBV5-4; abundance: NA; d_gene: TRBD2; CDR3nt: TGTGCCAGCAGCTTGAGGGTAGCGGGAGTGATGGCGACCTACAATGAGCAGTTCTTC; CDR3aa: CASSLRVAGVMATYNEQFF
j_gene: TRBJ2-1; v_gene: TRBV6-5; abundance: NA; d_gene: NA; CDR3nt: TGTGCCAGCAGTTACGGGGACAATATTCCCTACAATGAGCAGTTCTTC; CDR3aa: CASSYGDNIPYNEQFF
j_gene: TRBJ1-2; v_gene: TRBV27; abundance: NA; d_gene: NA; CDR3nt: TGTGCCAGCGGACTATTCTATGGCTACACCTTC; CDR3aa: CASGLFYGYTF
j_gene: TRBJ2-5; v_gene: TRBV7-8; abundance: NA; d_gene: TRBD2; CDR3nt: TGTGCCAGCAGCTCTCTAGCGGGACCCCAAGAGACCCAGTACTTC; CDR3aa: CASSSLAGPQETQYF
j_gene: TRBJ1-1; v_gene: TRBV4-3; abundance: NA; d_gene: NA; CDR3nt: TGCGCCAGCAGCCAAGCCTCAGCGGGGGGCCGCCGTACTGAAGCTTTCTTT; CDR3aa: CASSQASAGGRRTEAFF
j_gene: TRBJ2-5; v_gene: TRBV27; abundance: NA; d_gene: NA; CDR3nt: TGTGCCAGCAGTTTATCTGGGGGCGCGTGGACCCAGTACTTC; CDR3aa: CASSLSGGAWTQYF
j_gene: TRBJ2-7; v_gene: TRBV19; abundance: NA; d_gene: TRBD2; CDR3nt: TGTGCCAGTAGTTGGGCTAGCGGGAGCCTAACCTACGAGCAGTACTTC; CDR3aa: CASSWASGSLTYEQYF